The 24 T cell receptor beta chains below were found in one sample sequenced in a study of blood T cell repertoires in COVID-19. Assay used: immunoSEQ multiplex PCR; TCRdb lists only in-frame clones, some missing. The repertoire has about 490,000 clones, approximately 83% of them found once; the top ten carry about 3.2%. Sequencing used peripheral blood. The source is a human donor in a cohort sampled during active COVID-19.

The rearrangement joins TRBV7-9 to TRBJ1-1; the match to TRBD1 covers 9 bases. Germline CDR1 reads SEHNR; CDR2 reads FQNEAQ (reference sequence). Germline trimming cut 5 bases from V and 4 bases from J; bases unmatched to any gene: 8. This CDR3 comprises 15 residues. The CDR3 region is CASSLRDRGGTEAFF. The CDR3 DNA reads as TGTGCCAGCAGCCTAAGAGACAGGGGGGGCACTGAAGCTTTCTTT.

The chain is built from TRBV9 and TRBJ2-1; maybe TRBD2 (6 bases). Germline V gene sequence: CDR1 SGDLS, CDR2 YYNGEE. V lost 4 bases, J lost 5 bases, and 25 bases lay in between. The CDR3 is 18 amino acids. CDR3 nucleotide sequence: TGTGCCAGCAGCCCAGAGCTAGGGGACGGGAGACGACACAATGAGCAGTTCTTC. Translating it yields CASSPELGDGRRHNEQFF.

This clone was picked up one time. The CDR3 DNA reads TGTGCCAGCAGCTTAGAGGCAGGGGGATATACTGAAGCTTTCTTT. It translates to CASSLEAGGYTEAFF. This chain joins TRBV7-2 and TRBJ1-1; 7 bases line up with TRBD1. J lost 5 bases, V lost 1 base, and 7 bases had no gene match. Germline loops: CDR1 SGHTA, CDR2 FQGNSA. This CDR3 comprises 15 residues.

This chain connects TRBV19 to TRBJ1-1; D gene unclear. The V and J ends lost 2 bases and 0 bases respectively, with 13 bases between them. The CDR3 is 16 residues long. Germline CDR1 is LNHDA and CDR2 is SQIVND (reference sequence). As DNA, the CDR3 is TGTGCCAGTAGTATAAACTTCCAGGCGATGAACACTGAAGCTTTCTTT. This codes for CASSINFQAMNTEAFF.

A remark on this clone: Other DNA sequences within the sample encode an identical CDR3. The chain is built from TRBV18 and TRBJ1-1, with 8 nucleotides matching TRBD1. This CDR3 contains 14 residues. Germline-derived CDR1 and CDR2 are KGHSH and LQKENI. The V and J ends lost 4 bases and 2 bases, in that order; junction bases with no gene match: 3. As DNA, the CDR3 is TGTGCCAGCTCACTCGGACAGGGTAACACTGAAGCTTTCTTT. It yields the protein CASSLGQGNTEAFF.

The chain employs TRBV30 and TRBJ1-2, with a weak D call TRBD1 (6 bases). Germline CDR1 GTSNPN, CDR2 SVGIG (reference sequence). V lost 6 bases to trimming and J lost 3 bases, with 17 bases between them. This CDR3 spans 14 amino acids. The CDR3 region is CACHKDSADYGYTF. The CDR3, as DNA: TGTGCCTGTCATAAGGACAGTGCGGACTATGGCTACACCTTC.

This clone appeared once. The CDR3: CASSPDRSEAFF. As DNA, the CDR3 is TGCGCCAGCAGCCCTGACAGGAGTGAAGCTTTCTTT. The genes are TRBV5-1 and TRBJ1-1; D may be TRBD1 (6 bases). The CDR3 extends over 12 amino acids. Per the germline V gene, CDR1 is SGHRS and CDR2 is YFSETQ. V was shortened by 4 bases and J by 7 bases, with 11 bases between the two germline ends.

V and J are TRBV6-6 and TRBJ1-2; TRBD1 matches 7 bases. This CDR3 has 14 residues. Germline CDR1 is MNHNY and CDR2 is SVGAGI (reference sequence). The junction had 8 bases not matched to a gene; V was cut back by 2 bases and J by 8 bases. CDR3 region: CASSYPGGSGGYTF. CDR3 DNA: TGTGCCAGCAGTTACCCAGGGGGTTCAGGAGGCTACACCTTC.

The gene calls are TRBV11-2 and TRBJ1-4; D unresolved. Germline V CDR1 and CDR2: SGHAT, FQNNGV. The CDR3 spans 17 residues. The V end lost 5 bases, the J end lost 5 bases, and 21 bases lay between the germline ends. This CDR3 reads CASSPRVMRGGNEKLFF. Written as DNA, the CDR3 is TGTGCCAGCAGCCCCCGCGTAATGAGAGGAGGCAATGAAAAACTGTTTTTT.

This clone is a singleton in its sample. The chain couples TRBV15 to TRBJ2-7; 8 bases match TRBD2. CDR1 is LNHNV and CDR2 is YYDKDF in the germline V gene (reference sequence). V trimming: 6 bases; J trimming: 1 base; junction bases outside the gene matches: 8. This CDR3 has 15 residues. The CDR3 loop is CATRLGLGISYEQYF. The CDR3 DNA reads TGTGCCACCAGATTGGGACTAGGGATTTCCTACGAGCAGTACTTC.

The J gene is TRBJ2-7, the V gene TRBV11-2, with a possible D match to TRBD2 (5 bases). Germline assignment: CDR1 SGHAT and CDR2 FQNNGV. The CDR3 runs to 14 residues. Trimming shortened V by 3 bases and J by 3 bases, and 12 bases separated the two germline ends. The CDR3 loop reads CASSLNNGDYEQYF. The CDR3 DNA is TGTGCCAGCAGCTTGAATAACGGGGACTACGAGCAGTACTTC.

The chain has TRBV3-1 (or the pseudogene TRBV3-2) and TRBJ2-7; no clear D gene. Germline loops: CDR1 LGHDT, CDR2 YNNKEL (reference sequence). With 1 base removed from V and 1 base from J, the gap between germline ends came to 11 bases. The CDR3 contains 15 residues. The CDR3: CASSQGLTGSYEQYF. The CDR3 region has the DNA TGTGCCAGCAGCCAAGGCCTAACCGGGTCCTACGAGCAGTACTTC.

As DNA, the CDR3 is TGTGCCAGCTCACTGGCCGATGTTAATAGCAATCAGCCCCAGCATTTT. Translating gives CASSLADVNSNQPQHF. V gene TRBV18 combines with J gene TRBJ1-5; D unresolved. V lost 4 bases and J 0 bases, leaving 13 bases between the germline ends. The CDR3 length is 16 residues. The V gene's germline CDR1 is KGHSH and CDR2 LQKENI.

V gene TRBV6-5 combines with J gene TRBJ1-2, with D possibly TRBD1 on 5 matching bases. V was clipped by 2 bases and J by 4 bases, with 11 bases between them. CDR3 length: 14 amino acids. Germline values: CDR1 MNHEY, CDR2 SVGAGI. CDR3 DNA sequence: TGTGCCAGCAGTTACGGTAGCGGGACCTATGGCTACACCTTC. Its protein product is CASSYGSGTYGYTF.

V is TRBV28 and J is TRBJ2-7; D is unresolved. CDR3 length: 13 amino acids. Trimming stripped 4 bases from V and 0 bases from J, with 7 bases between. Germline values: CDR1 MDHEN, CDR2 SYDVKM. DNA for the CDR3: TGTGCCAGCAGTTCCTCCCTCTCCTACGAGCAGTACTTC. Protein product: CASSSSLSYEQYF.

This chain connects TRBV2 to TRBJ2-1, with TRBD2 matching 15 bases. Trimming cost V 8 bases and J 9 bases; bases outside gene matches: 5. This CDR3 has 14 amino acids. Per germline, CDR1 SNHLY and CDR2 FYNNEI. The CDR3 DNA reads TGTGCCAGCTCGGGGACTAGCGGGAGGAGTGAGCAGTTCTTC. Amino acids: CASSGTSGRSEQFF.

J is TRBJ2-1 and V is TRBV27; a weak D match, TRBD1 (5 bases). CDR3 size: 13 residues. Deletions cut 6 bases from V and 9 bases from J, with 15 bases between. CDR1 is MNHEY, CDR2 SMNVEV, per germline (reference sequence). The CDR3 coding sequence is TGTGCCAGCAGCCTAAGGGGTTTCAGTGAGCAGTTCTTC. Amino acids: CASSLRGFSEQFF.

This chain joins TRBV9 and TRBJ2-2; no reliable D call. The CDR3 extends over 12 amino acids. CDR1 SGDLS and CDR2 YYNGEE come from the germline V gene. Trimming shortened V by 2 bases and J by 5 bases, and 4 bases separated the two germline ends. CDR3 in amino acids: CASSVGTGELFF. Written as DNA, the CDR3 is TGTGCCAGCAGCGTCGGGACCGGGGAGCTGTTTTTT.

The chain carries TRBV3-1 (or the pseudogene TRBV3-2) and TRBJ2-3, with 12 nucleotides matching TRBD2. Germline V CDR1 and CDR2: LGHDT, YNNKEL (reference sequence). The ends lost 4 bases at V and 2 bases at J; junction bases unmatched: 4. This CDR3 is 16 amino acids long. The DNA of the CDR3 is TGTGCCAGCAGCCCTAGACTAGCGGGAGTCACAGATACGCAGTATTTT. Protein sequence: CASSPRLAGVTDTQYF.

The J gene is TRBJ1-1, the V gene TRBV23-1; tentative D call: TRBD1 (6 bases). TRBV23-1 is flagged as an ORF with uncertain function. Trimming pared 1 base from V and 0 bases from J, leaving 9 bases between. This CDR3 has 15 amino acids. CDR3 bases: TGCGCCAGCAGTCAATTGGACAGCCTGAACACTGAAGCTTTCTTT. It yields the protein CASSQLDSLNTEAFF.

This clone was found once. The chain carries TRBV7-6 and TRBJ1-1; 7 bases match TRBD1. CDR1 and CDR2 from the germline V gene are SGHVS and FNYEAQ. Trimming at V came to 5 bases and at J to 1 base, leaving 7 bases not matched to a gene. The CDR3 runs 15 residues. CDR3 bases: TGTGCCAGCAGCCCCAGCGACAGGGCGAACACTGAAGCTTTCTTT. Residues: CASSPSDRANTEAFF.

The chain uses TRBV12-3 or TRBV12-4 and TRBJ2-7; a weak D match, TRBD2 (5 bases). The CDR3 runs to 12 residues. With 4 bases removed from V and 6 bases from J, the gap between germline ends came to 10 bases. CDR3 sequence reads: CASSSTGGEQYF. The DNA of the CDR3 is TGTGCCAGCAGTTCAACCGGAGGCGAGCAGTACTTC.

This chain links TRBV5-1 with TRBJ2-2; tentatively, D is TRBD2 (5 bases). The CDR3 sequence is 15 residues long. Trimming cost V 4 bases and J 1 base, with 11 bases left between them. Germline V gene data show CDR1 as SGHRS and CDR2 as YFSETQ. CDR3 bases: TGCGCCAGCAGCCTATCCGGGAAGAACACCGGGGAGCTGTTTTTT. Translation gives CASSLSGKNTGELFF.

The chain combines TRBV4-2 with TRBJ1-2; TRBD1 agrees at 9 bases. The CDR3 consists of 15 residues. The V and J ends lost 1 base and 2 bases, in that order; junction bases with no gene match: 2. Germline V gene data show CDR1 as LGHNA and CDR2 as YNFKEQ. CDR3 loop: CASSQGDRENYGYTF. DNA of the CDR3: TGTGCCAGCAGCCAAGGGGACAGGGAAAACTATGGCTACACCTTC.